This T cell receptor beta chain comes out of a study of blood T cells in healthy people across ages. As for this clonotype: Its antigen is unknown.

Sample-barcoded 5' priming and a J-beta primer mix drove a second PCR of about 6 to 12 cycles. TCRdb called the 5' RACE reads again in MiXCR, with one record for every CDR3 protein. The sample shows more than 800,000 distinct CDR3 sequences, 25% to 35% of them seen only once. The CDR3 spans 14 residues. Trimming removed 1 base from V and 4 bases from J, with 10 bases in between. Germline assignment: CDR1 SGHNT and CDR2 YENEEA. Findings and caveats of the study: Age brought a roughly linear fall in TCR beta diversity measured per million T cells. PBMCs were not sorted, which prevented a conclusive comparison of naive versus antigen-experienced cells. Calculation of diversity from one million T cells yielded estimates considered to be underestimates. With naive T cell percentage, TCR beta diversity showed a strong correlation.

The chain joins TRBV11-3 to TRBJ1-1; TRBD1 might be the D (6 bases). The source is a woman aged 80 or over in good health. Sequenced material: blood. CDR3 DNA: TGTGCCAGCAGCTTAGGGGGGCTGGTCACTGAAGCTTTCTTT. This sequence encodes CASSLGGLVTEAFF.